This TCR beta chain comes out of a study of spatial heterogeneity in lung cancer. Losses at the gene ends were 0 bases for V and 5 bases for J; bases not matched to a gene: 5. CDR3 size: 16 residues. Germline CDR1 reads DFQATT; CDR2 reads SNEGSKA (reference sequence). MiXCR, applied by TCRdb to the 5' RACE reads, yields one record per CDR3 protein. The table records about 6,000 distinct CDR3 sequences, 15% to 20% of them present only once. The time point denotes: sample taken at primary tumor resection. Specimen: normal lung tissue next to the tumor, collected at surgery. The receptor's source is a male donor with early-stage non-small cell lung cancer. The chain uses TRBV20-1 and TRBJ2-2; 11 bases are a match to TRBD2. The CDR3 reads CSAREGTSGGTGELFF. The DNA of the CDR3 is TGCAGTGCTAGAGAAGGGACTAGCGGAGGAACCGGGGAGCTGTTTTTT.